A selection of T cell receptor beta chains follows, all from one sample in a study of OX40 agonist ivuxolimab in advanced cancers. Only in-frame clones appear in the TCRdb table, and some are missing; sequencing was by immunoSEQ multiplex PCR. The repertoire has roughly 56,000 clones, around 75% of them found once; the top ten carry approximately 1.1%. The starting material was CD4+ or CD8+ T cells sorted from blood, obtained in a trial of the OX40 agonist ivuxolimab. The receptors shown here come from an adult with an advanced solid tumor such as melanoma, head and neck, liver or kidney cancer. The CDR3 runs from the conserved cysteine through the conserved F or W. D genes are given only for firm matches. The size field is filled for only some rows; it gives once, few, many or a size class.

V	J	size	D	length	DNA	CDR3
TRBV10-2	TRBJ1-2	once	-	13	TGCGCCAGCAGTGACAGGGAGAACTATGGCTACACCTTC	CASSDRENYGYTF
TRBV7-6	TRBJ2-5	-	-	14	TGTGCCAGCAGCTTAGTCGGGGGCGGAGAGACCCAGTACTTC	CASSLVGGGETQYF
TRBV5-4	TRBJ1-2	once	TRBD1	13	TGTGCCAGCAGCTTGCAGGGGGGCTATGGCTACACCTTC	CASSLQGGYGYTF
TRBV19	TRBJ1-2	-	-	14	TGTGCCAGTAGGCCAGGCCCGGCGATATATGGCTACACCTTC	CASRPGPAIYGYTF
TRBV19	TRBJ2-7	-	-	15	TGTGCCAGTAGTCGCTCCGGGACGGACGCTAGGGAGCAGTACTTC	CASSRSGTDAREQYF
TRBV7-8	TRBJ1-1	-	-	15	TGTGCCAGCAGCTTAGGGGTATCCATGAACACTGAAGCTTTCTTT	CASSLGVSMNTEAFF
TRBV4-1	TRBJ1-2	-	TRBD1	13	TGCGCCAGCAGCCAACCGACAGGGTTCGGCTGCACCTTC	CASSQPTGFGCTF
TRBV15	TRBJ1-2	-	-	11	TGTGCCACCAGCAGGGACCGGGGCTACACCTTC	CATSRDRGYTF
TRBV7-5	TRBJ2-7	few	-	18	TGTGCCAGAAGCTTAGGAAGGGCAGGTAACCCCCCTTCCTACGAGCAGTACTTC	CARSLGRAGNPPSYEQYF
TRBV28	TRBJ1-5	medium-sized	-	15	TGTGCCAGCAGTCTTAGGCTGGGGGTCAATCAGCCCCAGCATTTT	CASSLRLGVNQPQHF
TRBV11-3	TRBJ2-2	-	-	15	TGTGCCAGCAGCTCACAGGCTTGGAACACCGGGGAGCTGTTTTTT	CASSSQAWNTGELFF
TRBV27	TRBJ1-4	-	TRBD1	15	TGTGCCAGCAGTTCTCCCGGGACAGGGTATGAAAAACTGTTTTTT	CASSSPGTGYEKLFF
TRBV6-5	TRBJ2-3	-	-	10	TGTGCCCGATCAAAAGCTACGCAGTATTTT	CARSKATQYF
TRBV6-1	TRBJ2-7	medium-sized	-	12	TGTGCCAGCAGTCACATTACGAACGAGCAGTACTTC	CASSHITNEQYF
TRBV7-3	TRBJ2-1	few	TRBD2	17	TGTGCCAGCAGCCCTATCGGACTAGCGGGAGGAAACAATGAGCAGTTCTTC	CASSPIGLAGGNNEQFF
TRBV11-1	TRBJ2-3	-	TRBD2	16	TGTGCCAGCAGCCCCCAACAAGCGGGAGGAGCAGATACGCAGTATTTT	CASSPQQAGGADTQYF
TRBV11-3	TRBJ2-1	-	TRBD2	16	TGTGCCAGCAGCTTTGAGGCGGGGGGGTCCTACAATGAGCAGTTCTTC	CASSFEAGGSYNEQFF
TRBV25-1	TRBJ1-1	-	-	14	TGTGCCAGCAGTGGGGTACTGCGGAACACTGAAGCTTTCTTT	CASSGVLRNTEAFF
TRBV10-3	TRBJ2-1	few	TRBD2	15	TGTGCCATCAGTAAAACTAGCGGGGCCTACAATGAGCAGTTCTTC	CAISKTSGAYNEQFF
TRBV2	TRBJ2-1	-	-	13	TGTGCCAGCAGTCTGATCTCCTACAATGAGCAGTTCTTC	CASSLISYNEQFF
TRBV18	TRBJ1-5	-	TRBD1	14	TGTGCCAGCTCCCCCGGGACAGGGGAACAGCCCCAGCATTTT	CASSPGTGEQPQHF
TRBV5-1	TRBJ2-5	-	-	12	TGCGCCAGCGGAAGAGGGGAAGAGACCCAGTACTTC	CASGRGEETQYF
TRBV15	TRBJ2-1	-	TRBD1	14	TGTGCCACCAGCACCCCGGACAGGGGTGTATCACAGTTCTTC	CATSTPDRGVSQFF
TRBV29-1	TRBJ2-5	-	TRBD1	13	TGCAGCGTTTTTGGACAGGGGGGAAAGACCCAGTACTTC	CSVFGQGGKTQYF
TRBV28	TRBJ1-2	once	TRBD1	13	TGTGCCAGCACCAAGGGACAGGGGTATGGCTACACCTTC	CASTKGQGYGYTF
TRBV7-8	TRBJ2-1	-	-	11	TGTGCCAGCAGGCTCAACAATGAGCAGTTCTTC	CASRLNNEQFF
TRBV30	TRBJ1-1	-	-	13	TGTGCCTGGAATTCGGAGCGGGAGCCTGAAGCTTTCTTT	CAWNSEREPEAFF
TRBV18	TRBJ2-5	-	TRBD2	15	TGTGCCAGCTCACGACTAGCGGGGGGACAAGAGACCCAGTACTTC	CASSRLAGGQETQYF
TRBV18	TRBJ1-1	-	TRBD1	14	TGTGCCAGCTCACCATTAGGACAGGGCACTGAAGCTTTCTTT	CASSPLGQGTEAFF
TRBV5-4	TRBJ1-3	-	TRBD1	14	TGTGCCAGCAGCTTCAGGGGGATCGGAAACACCATATATTTT	CASSFRGIGNTIYF
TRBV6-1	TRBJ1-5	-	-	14	TGTGCCAGCAGTGAAGGGGGGGCCCCTCAGCCCCAGCATTTT	CASSEGGAPQPQHF
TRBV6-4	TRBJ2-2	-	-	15	TGTGCCAGCAGTGCTCAGGGGGGAGACACCGGGGAGCTGTTTTTT	CASSAQGGDTGELFF
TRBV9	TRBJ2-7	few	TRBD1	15	TGTGCCAGCAGCGTATTGGGGACAGGGCTCTACGAGCAGTACTTC	CASSVLGTGLYEQYF
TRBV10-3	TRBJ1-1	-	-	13	TGTGCCATCAGTGTCAAGATGAACACTGAAGCTTTCTTT	CAISVKMNTEAFF
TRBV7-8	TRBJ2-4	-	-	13	TGTGCCAGCCGACCCGGGAGCCTAGGCATTCAGTACTTC	CASRPGSLGIQYF
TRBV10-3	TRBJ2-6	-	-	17	TGTGCCACCCAGGGCGGGGAGGCTACGCCTGGGGCCAACGTCCTGACTTTC	CATQGGEATPGANVLTF